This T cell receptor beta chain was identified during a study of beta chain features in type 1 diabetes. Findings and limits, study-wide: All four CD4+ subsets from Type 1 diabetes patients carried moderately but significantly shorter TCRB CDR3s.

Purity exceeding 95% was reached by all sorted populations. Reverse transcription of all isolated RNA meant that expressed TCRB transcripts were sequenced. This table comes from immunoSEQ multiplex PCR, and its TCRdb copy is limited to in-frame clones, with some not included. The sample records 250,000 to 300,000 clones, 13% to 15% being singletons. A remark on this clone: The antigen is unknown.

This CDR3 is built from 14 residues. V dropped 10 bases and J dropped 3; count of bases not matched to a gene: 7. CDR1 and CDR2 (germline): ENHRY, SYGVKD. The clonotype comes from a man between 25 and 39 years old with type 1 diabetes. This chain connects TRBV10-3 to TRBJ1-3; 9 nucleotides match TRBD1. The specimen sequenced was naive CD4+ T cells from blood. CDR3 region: CATTPGQGGNTIYF. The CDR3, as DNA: TGTGCCACGACGCCGGGACAGGGTGGAAACACCATATATTTT.